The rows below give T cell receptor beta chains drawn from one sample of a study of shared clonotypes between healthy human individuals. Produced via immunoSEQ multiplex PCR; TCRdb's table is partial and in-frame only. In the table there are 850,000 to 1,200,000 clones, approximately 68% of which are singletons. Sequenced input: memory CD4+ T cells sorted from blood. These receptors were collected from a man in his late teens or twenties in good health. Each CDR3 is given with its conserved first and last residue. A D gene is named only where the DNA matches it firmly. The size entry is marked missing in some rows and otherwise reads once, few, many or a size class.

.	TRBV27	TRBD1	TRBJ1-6	CASSSPGQGPNSPLHF	TGTGCCAGCAGCTCACCAGGACAGGGTCCCAATTCACCCCTCCACTTT
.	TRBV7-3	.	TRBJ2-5	CASSSQGAGETQYF	TGTGCCAGCAGCTCTCAAGGGGCGGGGGAGACCCAGTACTTC
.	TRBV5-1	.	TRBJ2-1	CASSLTGDSYNEQFF	TGCGCCAGCAGCTTGACGGGGGACTCCTACAATGAGCAGTTCTTC
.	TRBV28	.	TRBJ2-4	CASSPTIAKNIQYF	TGTGCCAGCAGTCCCACAATAGCCAAAAACATTCAGTACTTC
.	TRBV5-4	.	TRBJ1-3	CASSIDRTSGNTIYF	TGTGCCAGCAGCATAGACAGGACCTCTGGAAACACCATATATTTT
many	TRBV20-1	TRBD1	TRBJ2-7	CSASKTGEQYF	TGCAGTGCTTCCAAGACAGGGGAGCAGTACTTC
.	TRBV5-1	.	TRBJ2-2	CASRYRGGTGELFF	TGCGCCAGCAGATACCGGGGCGGCACCGGGGAGCTGTTTTTT
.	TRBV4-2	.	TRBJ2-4	CASSQDAKNIQYF	TGTGCCAGCAGCCAAGATGCCAAAAACATTCAGTACTTC
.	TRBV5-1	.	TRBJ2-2	CASSLSLVKTGELFF	TGCGCCAGCAGCCTGAGCCTAGTGAAGACCGGGGAGCTGTTTTTT
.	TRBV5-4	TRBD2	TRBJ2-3	CASSLASGGPDTQYF	TGTGCCAGCAGCTTGGCTAGCGGGGGACCAGATACGCAGTATTTT
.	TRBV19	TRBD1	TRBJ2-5	CASSGDRQQETQYF	TGTGCCAGTAGTGGGGACAGGCAGCAAGAGACCCAGTACTTC
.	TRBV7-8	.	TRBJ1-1	CASSLQVKNTEAFF	TGTGCCAGCAGCTTACAGGTGAAGAACACTGAAGCTTTCTTT
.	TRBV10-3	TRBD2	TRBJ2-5	CAISGRRAGGQETQYF	TGTGCCATCAGTGGACGGAGGGCGGGGGGACAAGAGACCCAGTACTTC
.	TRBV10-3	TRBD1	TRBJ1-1	CAIRVDRGGSEAFF	TGTGCCATCAGAGTCGACAGGGGCGGGTCTGAAGCTTTCTTT
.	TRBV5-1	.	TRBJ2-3	CASSPSTDTQYF	TGCGCCAGCAGCCCGAGCACAGATACGCAGTATTTT
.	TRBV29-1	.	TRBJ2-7	CSVGVVGYEQYF	TGCAGCGTTGGGGTGGTGGGATACGAGCAGTACTTC
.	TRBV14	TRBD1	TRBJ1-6	CASSQGNRGAGYNSPLHF	TGTGCCAGCAGCCAAGGCAACAGGGGAGCAGGTTATAATTCACCCCTCCACTTT
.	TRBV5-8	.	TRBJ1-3	CASSLSLVWNTIYF	TGTGCCAGCAGCTTGAGTCTGGTTTGGAACACCATATATTTT
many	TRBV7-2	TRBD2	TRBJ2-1	CASSLDPPTSGRVQFF	TGTGCCAGCAGCTTAGATCCTCCGACTAGCGGGAGAGTGCAGTTCTTC
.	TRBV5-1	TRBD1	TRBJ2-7	CASSSGQGTDEQYF	TGCGCCAGCAGCTCTGGACAGGGGACAGACGAGCAGTACTTC
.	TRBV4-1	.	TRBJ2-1	CASSQDLGIGPRIHEQFF	TGCGCCAGCAGCCAAGATCTTGGGATCGGTCCTAGGATCCATGAGCAGTTCTTC
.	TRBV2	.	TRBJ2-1	CASRAETYNEQFF	TGTGCCAGCAGAGCGGAAACCTACAATGAGCAGTTCTTC
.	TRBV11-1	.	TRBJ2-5	CASSQAGTRGKETQYF	TGTGCCAGCAGCCAGGCCGGGACAAGGGGTAAAGAGACCCAGTACTTC
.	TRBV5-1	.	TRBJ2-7	CASREGTGSGYEQYF	TGCGCCAGCAGGGAAGGTACAGGGTCCGGATACGAGCAGTACTTC
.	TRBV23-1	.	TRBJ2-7	CASSQPRRQRAEEQYF	TGCGCCAGCAGTCAACCCCGAAGACAGCGTGCGGAAGAGCAGTACTTC
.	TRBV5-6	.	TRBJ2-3	CASSLGSTSTDTQYF	TGTGCCAGCAGCTTGGGGAGCACTAGCACAGATACGCAGTATTTT
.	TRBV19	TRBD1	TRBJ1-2	CASGTADNYGYTF	TGTGCCAGTGGGACAGCGGATAACTATGGCTACACCTTC
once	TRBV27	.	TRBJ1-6	CASSFEGRNSPLHF	TGTGCCAGCAGTTTCGAGGGGCGTAATTCACCCCTCCACTTT
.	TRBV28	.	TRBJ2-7	CASAPLGAWNEQYF	TGTGCCAGCGCCCCTCTGGGGGCTTGGAACGAGCAGTACTTC
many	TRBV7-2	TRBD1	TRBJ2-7	CASSIKTGGAGYEQYF	TGTGCCAGCAGCATTAAGACAGGGGGCGCAGGTTACGAGCAGTACTTC
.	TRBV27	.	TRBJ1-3	CASSLRSGNTIYF	TGTGCCAGCAGCCTTAGGTCTGGAAACACCATATATTTT
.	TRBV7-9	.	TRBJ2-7	CASSLGKGDYEQYF	TGTGCCAGCAGCTTAGGTAAGGGAGACTACGAGCAGTACTTC
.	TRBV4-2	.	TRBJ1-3	CASSQDLNGNTIYF	TGTGCCAGCAGCCAAGATCTTAATGGAAACACCATATATTTT
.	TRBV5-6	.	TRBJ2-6	CASSRQGEGANVLTF	TGTGCCAGCAGTCGCCAGGGTGAAGGGGCCAACGTCCTGACTTTC
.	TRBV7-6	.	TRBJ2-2	CASSSRQWAGELFF	TGTGCCAGCAGCTCCCGACAGTGGGCCGGGGAGCTGTTTTTT
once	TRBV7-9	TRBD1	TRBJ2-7	CASRTTGTGGYEQYF	TGTGCCAGCAGGACCACCGGGACAGGGGGCTACGAGCAGTACTTC
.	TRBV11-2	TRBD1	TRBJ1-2	CASSLNRGYGYTF	TGTGCCAGCAGCTTAAACAGGGGCTATGGCTACACCTTC
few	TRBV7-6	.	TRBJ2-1	CASSLEAVGSYNEQFF	TGTGCCAGCAGCTTAGAGGCGGTGGGCTCCTACAATGAGCAGTTCTTC
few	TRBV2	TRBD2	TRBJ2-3	CASSQRAGGTDTQYF	TGTGCCAGCAGTCAAAGAGCGGGGGGCACAGATACGCAGTATTTT
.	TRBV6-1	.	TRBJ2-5	CASSEAGTFQETQYF	TGTGCCAGCAGTGAAGCCGGGACGTTTCAAGAGACCCAGTACTTC
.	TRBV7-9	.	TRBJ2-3	CASSPGNAQYF	TGTGCCAGCAGCCCGGGGAATGCGCAGTATTTT
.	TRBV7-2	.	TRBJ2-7	CASSSVGLSYEQYF	TGTGCCAGCAGCTCCGTGGGACTTTCCTACGAGCAGTACTTC
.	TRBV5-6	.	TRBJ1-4	CASSLVGVGSEKLFF	TGTGCCAGCAGCTTGGTTGGGGTCGGGAGCGAAAAACTGTTTTTT
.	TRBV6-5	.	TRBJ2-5	CASSGLNQETQYF	TGTGCCAGCTCCGGTCTTAACCAAGAGACCCAGTACTTC
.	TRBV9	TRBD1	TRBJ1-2	CASSVGGQGARGYTF	TGTGCCAGCAGCGTAGGTGGACAGGGGGCCAGGGGCTACACCTTC
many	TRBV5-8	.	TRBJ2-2	CASIRDGDTGELFF	TGTGCCAGCATACGGGACGGGGACACCGGGGAGCTGTTTTTT
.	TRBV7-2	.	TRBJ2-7	CASSLPYSYEQYF	TGTGCCAGCAGCTTACCCTACTCCTACGAGCAGTACTTC
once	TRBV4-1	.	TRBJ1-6	CASSQVSRGPLGSPLHF	TGCGCCAGCAGCCAAGTGAGCCGGGGGCCCCTTGGTTCACCCCTCCACTTT
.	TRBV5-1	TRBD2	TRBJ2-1	CASGTSGSNNEQFF	TGCGCCAGCGGGACTAGCGGGTCCAACAATGAGCAGTTCTTC
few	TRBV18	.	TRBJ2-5	CASSPQQQETQYF	TGTGCCAGCTCACCACAGCAGCAAGAGACCCAGTACTTC
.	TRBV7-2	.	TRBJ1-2	CASSLGDKGSYGYTF	TGTGCCAGCAGCCTGGGGGACAAGGGGTCCTATGGCTACACCTTC
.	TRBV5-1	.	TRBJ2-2	CASTPVEGAAGELFF	TGCGCCAGCACCCCCGTGGAGGGTGCTGCCGGGGAGCTGTTTTTT
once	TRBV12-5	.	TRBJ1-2	CASGLVPGGERKGYTF	TGTGCTAGTGGTTTGGTACCTGGAGGGGAAAGAAAAGGCTACACCTTC
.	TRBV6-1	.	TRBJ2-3	CASSEVPGKTQYF	TGTGCCAGCAGTGAAGTGCCGGGGAAGACGCAGTATTTT
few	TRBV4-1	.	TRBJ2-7	CASSQVDARVRHEQYF	TGCGCCAGCAGCCAAGTCGACGCCAGGGTGAGACACGAGCAGTACTTC
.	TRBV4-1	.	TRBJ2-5	CASSPVRTQGVETQYF	TGCGCCAGCAGCCCGGTTAGGACACAGGGCGTAGAGACCCAGTACTTC
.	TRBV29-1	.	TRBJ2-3	CSVVIGTDTQYF	TGCAGCGTGGTAATCGGCACAGATACGCAGTATTTT